The 16 T cell receptor beta chains below come from one sample, sequenced in a study of T cells in Graves' hyperthyroidism and ophthalmopathy. Regions amplified from RNA transcripts were the TCR beta CDR3 regions. RT-PCR in the first round (using the HTBI primer set) targeted the TCR CDR3. Each CDR3 protein is one row after TCRdb ran MiXCR on the multiplex PCR reads. The sample lists 350,000 or so distinct CDR3 sequences, about 17% seen once, with approximately 35% in the top ten. The sample taken for sequencing was blood. These receptors originate from a woman aged 30 to 39 with Graves' hyperthyroidism that later progressed to Graves' ophthalmopathy.

This clonotype came up many times. The V call is TRBV19, the J call TRBJ2-1, with D perhaps TRBD2 (6 bases). With 7 bases removed from V and 6 bases from J, the gap between germline ends came to 16 bases. The germline gives CDR1 LNHDA, CDR2 SQIVND (reference sequence). The CDR3 loop spans 14 amino acids. CDR3 coding DNA: TGTGCCAGTAAACCGGGACTCCGCAGCAATGAGCAGTTCTTC. Its protein is CASKPGLRSNEQFF. Based on the CDR3 plus reference TRBV19 and TRBJ2-1, the full variable domain is DGGITQSPKYLFRKEGQNVTLSCEQNLNHDAMYWYRQDPGQGLRLIYYSQIVNDFQKGDIAEGYSVSREKKESFPLTVTSAQKNPTAFYLCASKPGLRSNEQFFGPGTRLTVL.

The chain carries TRBV28 and TRBJ2-5, with 7 positions matching TRBD1. The V gene's germline CDR1 is MDHEN and CDR2 SYDVKM. The CDR3 is 17 amino acids. V dropped 5 bases and J dropped 0; count of bases not matched to a gene: 12. CDR3 in DNA: TGTGCCAGCAGTCAGACCCCACAGCAGGGGGACCAAGAGACCCAGTACTTC. Its protein product is CASSQTPQQGDQETQYF.

This clonotype was counted between two and nine times. V gene TRBV27 combines with J gene TRBJ2-1; 8 bases line up with TRBD2. Looked up from germline, CDR1 is MNHEY and CDR2 is SMNVEV (reference sequence). There are 16 residues in the CDR3. V lost 0 bases and J lost 3; bases outside the gene matches: 4. The CDR3 sequence is CASSLSSGRSYNEQFF. The CDR3 nucleotides read TGTGCCAGCAGTTTATCGAGCGGGAGAAGCTACAATGAGCAGTTCTTC.

The sample holds a few counts of this clonotype. This chain links TRBV20-1 with TRBJ1-1; D gene ambiguous. V lost 0 bases, J lost 5 bases, and 13 bases lay in between. The germline V gene encodes CDR1 DFQATT and CDR2 SNEGSKA (reference sequence). This CDR3 region has 14 residues. CDR3 amino acids: CSARDRSRLTEAFF. The CDR3, as DNA: TGCAGTGCTAGAGATAGGTCCCGCTTGACTGAAGCTTTCTTT.

This clonotype was recorded many times. This chain connects TRBV6-1 to TRBJ2-1; 7 bases are a match to TRBD2. V shed 3 bases and J 0 bases; nucleotides not matched to a gene: 5. From germline, CDR1 is MNHNS and CDR2 SASEGT. The CDR3 is 16 residues long. In DNA, the CDR3 is TGTGCCAGCAGTGATAGCTGGGGGGGCTCCTACAATGAGCAGTTCTTC. Translating it yields CASSDSWGGSYNEQFF.

The chain couples TRBV12-3 or TRBV12-4 to TRBJ2-5; TRBD1 might be the D (5 bases). Trimming removed 5 bases from V and 5 bases from J, with 9 bases in between. The CDR3 spans 12 residues. The CDR3 region has the DNA TGTGCCAGCAGTCCTCACAGGGAGACCCAGTACTTC. Translation gives CASSPHRETQYF.

This clonotype was seen repeatedly, ten times or more. V and J are TRBV2 and TRBJ2-1; D is ambiguous. V gave up 4 bases and J gave up 4 bases, with 8 bases separating them. CDR3 length: 13 residues. Germline CDR1 SNHLY, CDR2 FYNNEI. CDR3 coding DNA: TGTGCCAGCAGTGTAGGCAGGTACAATGAGCAGTTCTTC. It yields the protein CASSVGRYNEQFF.

This clonotype has at least ten counts. V gene TRBV27 combines with J gene TRBJ2-7; D is perhaps TRBD1 (6 bases). The ends were cut back, 6 bases at V and 3 bases at J, with 12 bases in the middle. Germline lookup yields CDR1 MNHEY and CDR2 SMNVEV (reference sequence). The CDR3 sequence is 13 residues long. The DNA of the CDR3 is TGTGCCAGCAGAAGAACAGGGATCTACGAGCAGTACTTC. Protein product: CASRRTGIYEQYF.

This clonotype was seen more than once but under ten times. The V gene is TRBV19, the J gene TRBJ1-5; D is ambiguous. The V gene lost 6 bases and the J gene lost 1 base, with 10 bases spanning the gap. This CDR3 comprises 14 residues. Per germline, CDR1 LNHDA and CDR2 SQIVND (reference sequence). As DNA, the CDR3 is TGTGCCAGTAGAGAGGACGTCAGCAATCAGCCCCAGCATTTT. Translating it yields CASREDVSNQPQHF.

This clonotype appeared many times. The rearrangement uses TRBV11-1 and TRBJ1-1; D unresolved. This CDR3 spans 15 amino acids. Germline V gives CDR1 SGHAT, CDR2 FQDESV (reference sequence). Trimming stripped 1 base from V and 1 base from J, with 10 bases between. CDR3 DNA: TGTGCCAGCAGCTTAGGTTTCGGAAAGAACACTGAAGCTTTCTTT. This codes for CASSLGFGKNTEAFF.

This clonotype was observed a few times. A junction end diverges from the germline sequence, so it may reflect a read error. This chain links TRBV6-1 with TRBJ2-1, with 7 bases matching TRBD2. This CDR3 is 15 amino acids long. The germline V gene has CDR1 MNHNS and CDR2 SASEGT. The CDR3 sequence is CAIFESGTPYSEQFF. The DNA of the CDR3 is TGTGCCATCTTTGAGAGCGGGACTCCCTACAGTGAGCAGTTCTTC.

CDR3 sequence (DNA): TGTGCCAGCAGAGTAGACAGCCAGAGGGCCTACGAGCAGTACTTC. Translation gives CASRVDSQRAYEQYF. The chain links TRBV12-3 or TRBV12-4 to TRBJ2-7; D may match TRBD1 or TRBD2 (5 bases each). This CDR3 spans 15 amino acids. Trimming took 6 bases from V and 2 from J, leaving 17 bases between them.

The V call is TRBV9, the J call TRBJ2-1; a weak D match, TRBD1 (6 bases). V lost 0 bases to trimming and J lost 6 bases, with 10 bases between them. The CDR3 has 14 amino acids. The germline CDR1 and CDR2 sequences are SGDLS and YYNGEE. As DNA, the CDR3 is TGTGCCAGCAGCGTAGGGGGGCTGACCAATGAGCAGTTCTTC. Amino acids: CASSVGGLTNEQFF.

V is TRBV6-1 and J is TRBJ2-3; the D call may be TRBD1 or TRBD2 (5 bases each). The germline gives CDR1 MNHNS, CDR2 SASEGT. Trimming left V 4 bases short and J 1 base short, with 6 bases between. The CDR3 contains 13 residues. As DNA, the CDR3 is TGTGCCAGCAGTGGGGACGGCACAGATACGCAGTATTTT. As protein: CASSGDGTDTQYF.

In its sample, this clonotype was seen a few times. The V gene is TRBV19, the J gene TRBJ2-2, with a tentative D call TRBD2 (5 bases). The CDR3 runs 17 residues. Per the germline V gene, CDR1 is LNHDA and CDR2 is SQIVND (reference sequence). The ends were cut back, 3 bases at V and 6 bases at J, with 20 bases in the middle. Here the CDR3 DNA reads TGTGCCAGTAGTATTTCCCACATTCGGGGTTATTCCGGGGAGCTGTTTTTT. Translation: CASSISHIRGYSGELFF.

This clonotype has ten or more counts. V is TRBV6-1 and J is TRBJ1-1; D call uncertain. This CDR3 region has 15 residues. Germline CDR1 reads MNHNS; CDR2 reads SASEGT. V lost 6 bases and J lost 1, with 15 bases in between. CDR3 bases: TGTGCCAGCAGCCGCAAACCGGGCTGGAACACTGAAGCTTTCTTT. It codes for CASSRKPGWNTEAFF.